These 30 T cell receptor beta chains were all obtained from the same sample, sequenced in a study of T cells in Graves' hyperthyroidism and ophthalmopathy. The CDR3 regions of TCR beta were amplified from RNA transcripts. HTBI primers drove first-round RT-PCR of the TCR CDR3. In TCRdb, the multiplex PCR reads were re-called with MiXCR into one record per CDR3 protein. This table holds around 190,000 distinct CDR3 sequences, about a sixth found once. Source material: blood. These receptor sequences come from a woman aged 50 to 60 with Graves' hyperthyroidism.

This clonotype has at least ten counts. The CDR3 spells CASSFGGANEKLFF. The CDR3 bases are TGTGCCAGCAGTTTCGGAGGGGCTAATGAAAAACTGTTTTTT. The genes are TRBV28 and TRBJ1-4, with D tentatively TRBD1 (5 bases). V was clipped by 3 bases and J by 3 bases, with 8 bases between them. The V gene's germline CDR1 is MDHEN and CDR2 SYDVKM. This CDR3 region has 14 residues.

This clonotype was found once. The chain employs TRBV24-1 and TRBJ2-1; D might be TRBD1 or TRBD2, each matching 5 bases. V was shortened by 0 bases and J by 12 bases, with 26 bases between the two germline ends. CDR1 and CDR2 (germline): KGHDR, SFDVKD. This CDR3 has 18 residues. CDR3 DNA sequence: TGTGCCACCAGTGATTTGCAGGGTAGAGGGGTCCGAGCAGTCGGGCAGTTCTTC. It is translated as CATSDLQGRGVRAVGQFF.

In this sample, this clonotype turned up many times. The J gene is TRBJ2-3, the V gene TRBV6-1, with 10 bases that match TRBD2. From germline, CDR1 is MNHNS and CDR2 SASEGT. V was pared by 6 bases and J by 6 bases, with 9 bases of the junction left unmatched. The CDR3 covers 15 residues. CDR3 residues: CASSPSGGAGDTQYF. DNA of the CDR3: TGTGCCAGCAGCCCAAGCGGGGGGGCAGGGGATACGCAGTATTTT.

DNA of the CDR3: TGCGCCAGCAGCATCCTAGCGGGAGAGGCCACCGGGGAGCTGTTTTTT. Translation gives CASSILAGEATGELFF. The gene calls are TRBV5-1 and TRBJ2-2, with 10 bases matching TRBD2. This CDR3 has 16 amino acids. Germline V CDR1 and CDR2: SGHRS, YFSETQ. With V trimmed by 4 bases and J by 4 bases, 7 bases remained unmatched.

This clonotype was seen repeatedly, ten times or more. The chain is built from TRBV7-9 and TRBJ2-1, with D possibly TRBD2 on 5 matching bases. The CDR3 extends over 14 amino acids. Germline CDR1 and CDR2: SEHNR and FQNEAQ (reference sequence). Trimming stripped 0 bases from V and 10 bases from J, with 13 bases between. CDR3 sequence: CASSLAMTPGEQFF. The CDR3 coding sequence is TGTGCCAGCAGCTTAGCCATGACCCCGGGGGAGCAGTTCTTC.

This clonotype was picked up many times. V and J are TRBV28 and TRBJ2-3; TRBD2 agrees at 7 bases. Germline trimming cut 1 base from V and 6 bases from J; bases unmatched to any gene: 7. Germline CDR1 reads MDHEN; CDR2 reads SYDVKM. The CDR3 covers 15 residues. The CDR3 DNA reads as TGTGCCAGCAGTTTATTTGGGGGGGTTAAGGATACGCAGTATTTT. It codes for CASSLFGGVKDTQYF.

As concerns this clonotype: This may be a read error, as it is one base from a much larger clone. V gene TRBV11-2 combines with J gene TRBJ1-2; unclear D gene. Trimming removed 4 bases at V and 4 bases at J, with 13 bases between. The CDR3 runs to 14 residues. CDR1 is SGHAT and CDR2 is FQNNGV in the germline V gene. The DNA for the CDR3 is TGTGCCAGCAGCTCACTGAGAGCTAGCTATGGCTACACCTTC. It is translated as CASSSLRASYGYTF. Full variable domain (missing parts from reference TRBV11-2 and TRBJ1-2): EAGVAQSPRYKIIEKRQSVAFWCNPISGHATLYWYQQILGQGPKLLIQFQNNGVVDDSQLPKDRFSAERLKGVDSTLKIQPAKLEDSAVYLCASSSLRASYGYTFGSGTRLTVV.

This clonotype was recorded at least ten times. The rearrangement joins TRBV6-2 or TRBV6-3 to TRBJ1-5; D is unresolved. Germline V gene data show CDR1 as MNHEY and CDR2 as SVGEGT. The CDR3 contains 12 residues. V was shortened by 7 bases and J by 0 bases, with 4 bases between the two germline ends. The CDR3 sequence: CASTSSNQPQHF. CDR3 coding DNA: TGTGCCAGCACTTCTAGCAATCAGCCCCAGCATTTT.

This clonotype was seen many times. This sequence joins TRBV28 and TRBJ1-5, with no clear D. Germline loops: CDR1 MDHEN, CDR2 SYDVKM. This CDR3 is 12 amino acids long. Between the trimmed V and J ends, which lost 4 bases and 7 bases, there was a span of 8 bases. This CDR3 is CASSSLGQPQHF. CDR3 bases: TGTGCCAGCAGTTCTTTGGGGCAGCCCCAGCATTTT.

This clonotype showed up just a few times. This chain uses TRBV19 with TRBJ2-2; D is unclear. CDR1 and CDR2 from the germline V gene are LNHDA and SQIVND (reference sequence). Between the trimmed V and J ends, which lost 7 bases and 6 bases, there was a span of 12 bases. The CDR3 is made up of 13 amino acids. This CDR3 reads CASNVNSAGELFF. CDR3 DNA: TGTGCCAGTAACGTTAATTCTGCCGGGGAGCTGTTTTTT.

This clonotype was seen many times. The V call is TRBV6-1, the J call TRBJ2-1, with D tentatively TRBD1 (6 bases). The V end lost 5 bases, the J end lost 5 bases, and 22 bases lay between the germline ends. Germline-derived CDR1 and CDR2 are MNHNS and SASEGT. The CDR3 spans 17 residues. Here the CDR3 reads CASSPRRDTVLDNEQFF. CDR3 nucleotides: TGTGCCAGCAGTCCCCGACGGGACACGGTTCTAGACAATGAGCAGTTCTTC.

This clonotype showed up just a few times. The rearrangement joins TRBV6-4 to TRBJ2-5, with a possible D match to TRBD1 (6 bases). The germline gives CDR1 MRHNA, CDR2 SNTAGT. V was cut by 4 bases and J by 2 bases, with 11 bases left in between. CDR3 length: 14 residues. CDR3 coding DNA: TGTGCCAGCAGTGCTCCGGGGACACAAGAGACCCAGTACTTC. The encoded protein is CASSAPGTQETQYF.

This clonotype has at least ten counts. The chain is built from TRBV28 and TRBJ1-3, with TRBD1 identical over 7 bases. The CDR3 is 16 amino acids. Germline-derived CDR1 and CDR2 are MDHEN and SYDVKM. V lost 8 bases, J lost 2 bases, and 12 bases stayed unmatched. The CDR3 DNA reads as TGTGCCAGCCCCCCGACAGGGATTTTGGCTGGAAACACCATATATTTT. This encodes CASPPTGILAGNTIYF.

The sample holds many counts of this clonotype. The CDR3 spells CASSDSDGRNQPQHF. The CDR3 DNA sequence: TGTGCCAGCAGCGATTCTGACGGCCGCAATCAGCCCCAGCATTTT. The V and J genes are TRBV2 and TRBJ1-5, with D hard to call. From germline, CDR1 is SNHLY and CDR2 FYNNEI. The CDR3 runs 15 residues. V was trimmed by 6 bases and J by 2 bases, leaving 14 bases between them.

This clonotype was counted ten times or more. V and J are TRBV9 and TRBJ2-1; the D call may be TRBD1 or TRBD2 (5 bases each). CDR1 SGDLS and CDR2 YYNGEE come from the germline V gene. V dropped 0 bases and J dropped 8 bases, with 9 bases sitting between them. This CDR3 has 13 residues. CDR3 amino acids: CASSVEGSHEQFF. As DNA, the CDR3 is TGTGCCAGCAGCGTAGAGGGGAGCCATGAGCAGTTCTTC.

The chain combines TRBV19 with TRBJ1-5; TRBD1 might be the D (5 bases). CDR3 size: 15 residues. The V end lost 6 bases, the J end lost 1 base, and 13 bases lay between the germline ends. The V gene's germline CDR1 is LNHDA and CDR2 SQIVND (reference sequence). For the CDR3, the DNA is TGTGCCAGTAGACCGCACCGGGACAGCAATCAGCCCCAGCATTTT. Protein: CASRPHRDSNQPQHF.

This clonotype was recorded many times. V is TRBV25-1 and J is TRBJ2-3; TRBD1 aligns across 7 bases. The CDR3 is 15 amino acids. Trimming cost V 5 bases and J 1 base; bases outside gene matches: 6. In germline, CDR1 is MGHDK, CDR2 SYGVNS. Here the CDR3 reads CASSKGGAGTDTQYF. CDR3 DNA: TGTGCCAGCAGTAAAGGGGGCGCGGGCACAGATACGCAGTATTTT. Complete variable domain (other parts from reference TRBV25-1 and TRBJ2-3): EADIYQTPRYLVIGTGKKITLECSQTMGHDKMYWYQQDPGMELHLIHYSYGVNSTEKGDLSSESTVSRIRTEHFPLTLESARPSHTSQYLCASSKGGAGTDTQYFGPGTRLTVL.

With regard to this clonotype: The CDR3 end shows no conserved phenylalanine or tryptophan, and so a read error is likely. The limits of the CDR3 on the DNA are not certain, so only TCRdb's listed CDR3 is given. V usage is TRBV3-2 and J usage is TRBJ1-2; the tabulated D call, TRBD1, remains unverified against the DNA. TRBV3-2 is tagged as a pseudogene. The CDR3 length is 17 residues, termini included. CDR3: CASSQGLLGQDLYGYTL.

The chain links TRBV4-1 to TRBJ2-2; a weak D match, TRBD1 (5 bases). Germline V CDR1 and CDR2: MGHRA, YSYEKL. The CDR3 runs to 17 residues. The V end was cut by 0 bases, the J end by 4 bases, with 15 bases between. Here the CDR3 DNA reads TGCGCCAGCAGCCAAGAGGCTCACAGGTGGAGCACCGGGGAGCTGTTTTTT. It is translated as CASSQEAHRWSTGELFF.

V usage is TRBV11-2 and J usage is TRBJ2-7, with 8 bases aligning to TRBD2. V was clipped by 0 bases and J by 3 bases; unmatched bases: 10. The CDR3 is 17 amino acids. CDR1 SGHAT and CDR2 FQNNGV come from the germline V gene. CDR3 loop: CASSLEGERGSGYEQYF. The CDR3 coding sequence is TGTGCCAGCAGCTTAGAAGGGGAGCGGGGGTCCGGCTACGAGCAGTACTTC.

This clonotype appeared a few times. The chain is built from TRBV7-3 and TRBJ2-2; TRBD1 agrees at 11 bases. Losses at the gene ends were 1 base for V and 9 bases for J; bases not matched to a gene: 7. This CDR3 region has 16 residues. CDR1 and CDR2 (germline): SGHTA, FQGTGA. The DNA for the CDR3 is TGTGCCAGCAGCTTAAGAGGACAGGGGGCTATCAGGGAGCTGTTTTTT. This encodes CASSLRGQGAIRELFF.

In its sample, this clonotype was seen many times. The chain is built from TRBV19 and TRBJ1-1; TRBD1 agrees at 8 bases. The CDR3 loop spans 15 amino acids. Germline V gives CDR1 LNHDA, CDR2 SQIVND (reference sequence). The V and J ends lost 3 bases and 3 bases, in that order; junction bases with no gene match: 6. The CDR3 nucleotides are TGTGCCAGTAGTATCGTCGGGACAGGTTACACTGAAGCTTTCTTT. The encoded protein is CASSIVGTGYTEAFF.

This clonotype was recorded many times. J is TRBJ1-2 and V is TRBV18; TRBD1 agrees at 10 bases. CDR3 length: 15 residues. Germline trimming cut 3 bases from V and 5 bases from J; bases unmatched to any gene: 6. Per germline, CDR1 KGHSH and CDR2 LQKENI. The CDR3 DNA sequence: TGTGCCAGCTCACCGTGGGACAGGGGAGGTTATGGCTACACCTTC. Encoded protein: CASSPWDRGGYGYTF.

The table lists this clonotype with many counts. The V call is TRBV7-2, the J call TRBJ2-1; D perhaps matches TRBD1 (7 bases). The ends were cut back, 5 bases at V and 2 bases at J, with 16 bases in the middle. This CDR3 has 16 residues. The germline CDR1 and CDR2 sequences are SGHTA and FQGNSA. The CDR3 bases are TGTGCCAGCAGCCCACGGGGGACAGAGGCCTACAATGAGCAGTTCTTC. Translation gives CASSPRGTEAYNEQFF.

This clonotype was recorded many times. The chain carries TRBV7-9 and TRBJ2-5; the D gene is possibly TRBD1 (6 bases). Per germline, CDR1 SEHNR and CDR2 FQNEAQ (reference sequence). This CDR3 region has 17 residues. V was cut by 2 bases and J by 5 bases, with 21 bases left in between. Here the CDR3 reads CASSLTTGSRFTETQYF. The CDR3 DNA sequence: TGTGCCAGCAGCTTAACGACAGGTTCGAGGTTTACTGAGACCCAGTACTTC.

The CDR3 here is CASTTRGDQETQYF. In nucleotides, the CDR3 is TGTGCCAGCACCACCCGTGGGGACCAAGAGACCCAGTACTTC. V and J are TRBV12-3 or TRBV12-4 and TRBJ2-5; D uncertain. The ends were cut back, 7 bases at V and 0 bases at J, with 12 bases in the middle. The CDR3 sequence is 14 residues long.

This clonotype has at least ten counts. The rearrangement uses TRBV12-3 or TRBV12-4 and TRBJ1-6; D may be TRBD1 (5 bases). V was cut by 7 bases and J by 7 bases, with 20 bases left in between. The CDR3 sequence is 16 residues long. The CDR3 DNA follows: TGTGCCAGCAACCCCTCCGGGACCGCCTCCAATTCACCCCTCCACTTT. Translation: CASNPSGTASNSPLHF.

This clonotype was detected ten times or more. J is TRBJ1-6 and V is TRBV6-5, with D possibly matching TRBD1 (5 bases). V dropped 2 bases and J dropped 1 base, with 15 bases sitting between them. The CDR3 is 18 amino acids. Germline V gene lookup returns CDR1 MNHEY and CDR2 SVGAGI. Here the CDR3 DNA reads TGTGCCAGCAGTTACAGAAGACCGGGGGGTTCCTATAATTCACCCCTCCACTTT. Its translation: CASSYRRPGGSYNSPLHF.

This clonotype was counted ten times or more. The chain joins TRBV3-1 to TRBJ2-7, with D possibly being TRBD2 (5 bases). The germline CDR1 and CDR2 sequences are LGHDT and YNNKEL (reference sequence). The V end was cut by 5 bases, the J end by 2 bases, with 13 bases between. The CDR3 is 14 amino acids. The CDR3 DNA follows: TGTGCCAGCAGCGACCTCGGGGAACCCTACGAGCAGTACTTC. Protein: CASSDLGEPYEQYF.

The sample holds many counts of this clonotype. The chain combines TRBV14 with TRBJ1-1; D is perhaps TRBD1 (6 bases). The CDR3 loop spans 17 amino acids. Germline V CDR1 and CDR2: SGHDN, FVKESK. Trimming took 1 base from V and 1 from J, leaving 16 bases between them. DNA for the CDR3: TGTGCCAGCAGCCAAGGCAGGGGAGGACTCACGAACACTGAAGCTTTCTTT. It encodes CASSQGRGGLTNTEAFF.